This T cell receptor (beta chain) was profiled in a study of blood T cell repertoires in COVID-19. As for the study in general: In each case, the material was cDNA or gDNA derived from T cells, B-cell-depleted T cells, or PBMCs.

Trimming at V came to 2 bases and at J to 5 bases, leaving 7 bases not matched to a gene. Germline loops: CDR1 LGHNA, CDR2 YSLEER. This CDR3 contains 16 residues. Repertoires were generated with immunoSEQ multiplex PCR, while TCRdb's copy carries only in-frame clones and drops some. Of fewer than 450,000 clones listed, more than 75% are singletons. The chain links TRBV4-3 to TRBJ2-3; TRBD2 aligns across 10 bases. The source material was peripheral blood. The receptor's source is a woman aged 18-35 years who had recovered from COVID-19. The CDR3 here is CASSQLSGRRGDTQYF. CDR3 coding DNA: TGCGCCAGCAGCCAACTTAGCGGGAGGAGGGGAGATACGCAGTATTTT.